These 11 T cell receptor beta chains were sequenced from one sample in a study of blood T cell repertoires in COVID-19. Assay: immunoSEQ multiplex PCR; the TCRdb copy retains only in-frame clones and omits some. The data show around 42,000 clones, with roughly 90% seen just once and approximately 3% held by the top ten. Specimen: peripheral blood. These receptors were collected from a man aged 50-60 years with active COVID-19.

In DNA form, the CDR3 reads TGTGCCAGCAGCCAACGTAGCGGGGGGCGTAGGAATGAGCAGTTCTTC. It codes for CASSQRSGGRRNEQFF. V gene TRBV3-1 (or the pseudogene TRBV3-2) combines with J gene TRBJ2-1, with 10 bases fitting TRBD2. Germline V CDR1 and CDR2: LGHDT, YNNKEL (reference sequence). The CDR3 loop spans 16 amino acids. J lost 7 bases, V lost 2 bases, and 8 bases had no gene match.

This chain connects TRBV29-1 to TRBJ2-7, with D perhaps matching TRBD1 (5 bases). The CDR3 totals 14 residues. Germline V gene sequence: CDR1 SQVTM, CDR2 ANQGSEA. V gave up 7 bases and J gave up 2 bases, with 18 bases separating them. The CDR3 DNA is TGCAGCGCTCAAAAGGGGATAGGACCCTACGAGCAGTACTTC. Protein product: CSAQKGIGPYEQYF.

The chain carries TRBV12-3 or TRBV12-4 and TRBJ1-1; no clear D gene. This CDR3 spans 13 amino acids. Trimming stripped 6 bases from V and 1 base from J, with 9 bases between. CDR3 sequence: CASRAGRNTEAFF. Here the CDR3 DNA reads TGTGCCAGCAGAGCCGGGAGGAACACTGAAGCTTTCTTT.

The rearrangement uses TRBV5-6 and TRBJ2-1; a weak D match, TRBD1 (5 bases). This CDR3 region has 19 residues. Germline V gene sequence: CDR1 SGHDT, CDR2 YYEEEE. The V and J ends lost 0 bases and 1 base respectively, with 20 bases between them. CDR3: CASSLVVDTWGKSYNEQFF. In nucleotides, the CDR3 is TGTGCCAGCAGCTTGGTGGTGGACACGTGGGGAAAATCCTACAATGAGCAGTTCTTC.

The genes are TRBV5-1 and TRBJ2-3, with 7 bases matching TRBD1. V was clipped by 7 bases and J by 7 bases; unmatched bases: 12. Germline V lookup: CDR1 SGHRS, CDR2 YFSETQ. The CDR3 spans 14 residues. In DNA form, the CDR3 reads TGCGCCAGCCTTCCCGGGACAGATCGTAATACGCAGTATTTT. Protein: CASLPGTDRNTQYF.

The chain carries TRBV7-9 and TRBJ1-1; D is uncertain. The CDR3 runs to 13 residues. Germline CDR1 SEHNR, CDR2 FQNEAQ (reference sequence). The V end was cut by 3 bases, the J end by 0 bases, with 5 bases between. CDR3 residues: CASSFGLNTEAFF. CDR3 DNA: TGTGCCAGCAGCTTTGGGCTGAACACTGAAGCTTTCTTT.

This clone was seen only a few times. The chain recombines TRBV19 with TRBJ1-1; no definite D call. The CDR3 has 14 amino acids. The V gene lost 4 bases and the J gene lost 0 bases, with 9 bases spanning the gap. Germline assignment: CDR1 LNHDA and CDR2 SQIVND (reference sequence). This CDR3 is CASSNQAMNTEAFF. CDR3 DNA: TGTGCCAGTAGTAATCAGGCGATGAACACTGAAGCTTTCTTT.

This rearrangement joins TRBV6-5 to TRBJ2-2; D not certain. This CDR3 contains 14 residues. The germline CDR1 and CDR2 sequences are MNHEY and SVGAGI. V lost 5 bases and J lost 1, with 8 bases in between. The CDR3 loop is CASSINKNTGELFF. The CDR3 nucleotides are TGTGCCAGCAGTATAAACAAGAACACCGGGGAGCTGTTTTTT.

This clone appeared a single time. The CDR3 loop is CAISDSGAKNIQYF. CDR3 DNA sequence: TGTGCCATCAGTGACTCGGGGGCCAAAAACATTCAGTACTTC. The chain employs TRBV10-3 and TRBJ2-4, with a tentative D call TRBD2 (5 bases). V dropped 3 bases and J dropped 1 base, with 7 bases sitting between them. Germline lookup yields CDR1 ENHRY and CDR2 SYGVKD. The CDR3 runs 14 residues.

As DNA, the CDR3 is TGTGCCAGCAGCTCTGGGGGACAGGTTTACAATGAGCAGTTCTTC. This translates into CASSSGGQVYNEQFF. The gene calls are TRBV5-8 and TRBJ2-1; the match to TRBD1 covers 8 bases. There are 15 residues in the CDR3. CDR1 SGHTS and CDR2 YDEGEE come from the germline V gene. V was clipped by 3 bases and J by 4 bases; unmatched bases: 6.

This clone turned up a few times. DNA for the CDR3: TGTGCCAGCAGCTTAGGACAGGGGCGGAATTCACCCCTCCACTTT. As protein: CASSLGQGRNSPLHF. The chain couples TRBV7-2 to TRBJ1-6, with TRBD1 matching 8 bases. Germline CDR1 is SGHTA and CDR2 is FQGNSA. Trimming cost V 1 base and J 7 bases; bases outside gene matches: 3. This CDR3 is 15 amino acids long.